These 21 T cell receptor beta chains share one sample of origin, sequenced in a study of siplizumab effects on memory and regulatory T cells. Sequenced by immunoSEQ multiplex PCR; TCRdb stores in-frame clones only, minus some. The repertoire includes tens of thousands of clones, around 97% of them detected once, and 0.95% to 1.4% sits in the top ten. Specimen: naive CD8+ T cells sorted from blood. These receptors all come from a human donor in good health.

The chain couples TRBV6-5 to TRBJ1-1; no clear D gene. The CDR3 runs to 14 residues. Germline V gene sequence: CDR1 MNHEY, CDR2 SVGAGI. The V end lost 5 bases, the J end lost 5 bases, and 15 bases lay between the germline ends. The DNA of the CDR3 is TGTGCCAGCAGTGTTTCTGACCTACCAACTGAAGCTTTCTTT. Its translation: CASSVSDLPTEAFF.

The chain carries TRBV5-1 and TRBJ1-1; 10 nucleotides line up with TRBD1. In germline, CDR1 is SGHRS, CDR2 YFSETQ. V shed 0 bases, J shed 3 bases, and the junction held 5 bases outside the gene matches. The CDR3 has 16 amino acids. For the CDR3, the DNA is TGCGCCAGCAGCTTGGCCGGGACAGGGGACTACACTGAAGCTTTCTTT. Encoded protein: CASSLAGTGDYTEAFF.

DNA for the CDR3: TGTGCCAGCAGCTTAAACCTGGGGTTCGAGCAGTACTTC. Translating gives CASSLNLGFEQYF. The genes are TRBV7-8 and TRBJ2-5; D uncertain. The better agreement between TRBJ2-7 and the DNA end casts doubt on the J call. Germline CDR1 and CDR2: SGHVS and FQNEAQ. This CDR3 region has 13 residues.

The chain recombines TRBV30 with TRBJ1-2; D is ambiguous. Germline CDR1 reads GTSNPN; CDR2 reads SVGIG (reference sequence). The CDR3 has 12 residues. V was clipped by 2 bases and J by 7 bases, with 11 bases between them. The DNA for the CDR3 is TGTGCCTGGAGTTCACCCCCGGGTGGCTACACCTTC. As protein: CAWSSPPGGYTF.

The chain recombines TRBV29-1 with TRBJ2-1, with 13 nucleotides matching TRBD2. In germline, CDR1 is SQVTM, CDR2 ANQGSEA. V was pared by 7 bases and J by 0 bases, with 0 bases of the junction left unmatched. The CDR3 runs 14 residues. CDR3 sequence reads: CSGTSGSSYNEQFF. CDR3 DNA: TGCAGCGGGACTAGCGGGAGCTCCTACAATGAGCAGTTCTTC.

The chain carries TRBV6-6 and TRBJ2-3; TRBD2 matches at 12 bases. V was clipped by 5 bases and J by 2 bases; unmatched bases: 5. The length of the CDR3 is 16 residues. CDR1 and CDR2 from the germline V gene are MNHNY and SVGAGI (reference sequence). This CDR3 is CASSPLAGGYTDTQYF. CDR3 nucleotides: TGTGCCAGCAGTCCACTAGCGGGAGGATACACAGATACGCAGTATTTT.

This rearrangement joins TRBV19 to TRBJ2-7, with D maybe TRBD1 (5 bases). Germline-derived CDR1 and CDR2 are LNHDA and SQIVND (reference sequence). Trimming stripped 3 bases from V and 6 bases from J, with 12 bases between. This CDR3 has 13 residues. The CDR3 DNA reads TGTGCCAGTAGTATGGGAAAGGGGCTCGAGCAGTACTTC. It codes for CASSMGKGLEQYF. Together with reference TRBV19 and TRBJ2-7, the CDR3 gives the full variable domain: DGGITQSPKYLFRKEGQNVTLSCEQNLNHDAMYWYRQDPGQGLRLIYYSQIVNDFQKGDIAEGYSVSREKKESFPLTVTSAQKNPTAFYLCASSMGKGLEQYFGPGTRLTVT.

The V gene is TRBV29-1, the J gene TRBJ1-1; D uncertain. The V gene lost 4 bases and the J gene lost 6 bases, with 6 bases spanning the gap. The CDR3 runs to 10 residues. Germline-derived CDR1 and CDR2 are SQVTM and ANQGSEA. The CDR3 loop reads CSVGVPEAFF. The CDR3 DNA is TGCAGCGTTGGGGTTCCTGAAGCTTTCTTT.

This clone was counted once. V gene TRBV27 combines with J gene TRBJ2-1; 10 bases match TRBD2. The V segment lost 6 bases and the J segment 4 bases; nucleotides outside the gene matches: 9. Germline V gene sequence: CDR1 MNHEY, CDR2 SMNVEV (reference sequence). The CDR3 has 16 amino acids. The CDR3 DNA follows: TGTGCCAGCAGCCCACTCGGAGCGGGAGGGTACAATGAGCAGTTCTTC. This gives the protein CASSPLGAGGYNEQFF.

The chain couples TRBV19 to TRBJ1-5, with 8 bases matching TRBD1. Losses at the gene ends were 4 bases for V and 5 bases for J; bases not matched to a gene: 4. The germline CDR1 and CDR2 sequences are LNHDA and SQIVND (reference sequence). The CDR3 is made up of 14 amino acids. The DNA of the CDR3 is TGTGCCAGTAGTAAGGACAGGGAATATCAGCCCCAGCATTTT. Translating it yields CASSKDREYQPQHF.

The CDR3 reads CASSQHISGRAPKNIQYF. As DNA, the CDR3 is TGCGCCAGCAGCCAACACATTAGCGGGAGGGCCCCCAAAAACATTCAGTACTTC. This chain links TRBV4-1 with TRBJ2-4; 11 nucleotides line up with TRBD2. Germline V gene lookup returns CDR1 MGHRA and CDR2 YSYEKL. The CDR3 is made up of 18 amino acids. Unmatched junction bases numbered 8, after V lost 2 bases and J lost 2 bases.

This clone was seen only once. J is TRBJ1-2 and V is TRBV28; D perhaps matches TRBD1 (6 bases). The CDR3 spans 14 residues. V was clipped by 7 bases and J by 8 bases, with 20 bases between them. CDR1 MDHEN and CDR2 SYDVKM come from the germline V gene. In DNA, the CDR3 is TGTGCCAGCAAAAGGGTACAGGGAGGCAGGGGCTACACCTTC. Its translation is CASKRVQGGRGYTF.

J is TRBJ2-1 and V is TRBV7-2; 7 bases line up with TRBD2. This CDR3 comprises 16 residues. In germline, CDR1 is SGHTA, CDR2 FQGNSA. With 3 bases clipped from V and 2 bases from J, the junction kept 7 bases outside the gene matches. The CDR3 reads CASSLGGSGTYNEQFF. In DNA form, the CDR3 reads TGTGCCAGCAGCTTGGGAGGGAGCGGTACCTACAATGAGCAGTTCTTC. The full variable domain, with the rest looked up from reference TRBV7-2 and TRBJ2-1, is GAGVSQSPSNKVTEKGKDVELRCDPISGHTALYWYRQSLGQGLEFLIYFQGNSAPDKSGLPSDRFSAERTGGSVSTLTIQRTQQEDSAVYLCASSLGGSGTYNEQFFGPGTRLTVL.

This clone was seen once. DNA for the CDR3: TGTGCCAGCACAGAGGCCCCGGGGGCCTCACCCCTCCACTTT. It specifies CASTEAPGASPLHF. V gene TRBV6-5 combines with J gene TRBJ1-6; TRBD1 might be the D (6 bases). V was shortened by 7 bases and J by 10 bases, with 17 bases between the two germline ends. Germline lookup yields CDR1 MNHEY and CDR2 SVGAGI. CDR3 length equals 14 residues.

The rearrangement uses TRBV7-6 and TRBJ1-2; the D is unclear. There are 14 residues in the CDR3. Germline V lookup: CDR1 SGHVS, CDR2 FNYEAQ. V was pared by 1 base and J by 4 bases, with 10 bases between. CDR3 protein: CASSLEGLTYGYTF. The CDR3 nucleotides are TGTGCCAGCAGCTTAGAGGGCCTGACCTATGGCTACACCTTC.

The chain combines TRBV27 with TRBJ2-3, with D perhaps TRBD1 or TRBD2 (5 bases each). This CDR3 is built from 15 residues. CDR1 and CDR2 (germline): MNHEY, SMNVEV (reference sequence). The germline V and J ends were trimmed by 0 bases and 2 bases, with 9 bases remaining between them. CDR3: CASSLSGRFTDTQYF. DNA of the CDR3: TGTGCCAGCAGTTTATCGGGACGGTTCACAGATACGCAGTATTTT.

The chain recombines TRBV5-1 with TRBJ2-1; TRBD1 is a possible D gene (5 bases). The germline CDR1 and CDR2 sequences are SGHRS and YFSETQ. Trimming removed 4 bases from V and 9 bases from J, with 11 bases in between. CDR3 size: 12 residues. The CDR3 DNA reads as TGCGCCAGCAGCATGGGGCTTCTTGAGCAGTTCTTC. It translates to CASSMGLLEQFF.

The rearrangement uses TRBV11-3 and TRBJ1-1, with D unresolved. The CDR3 has 12 amino acids. Germline V gives CDR1 SGHNT, CDR2 YENEEA. V was cut by 0 bases and J by 11 bases, with 10 bases left in between. As DNA, the CDR3 is TGTGCCAGCAGCTTAGATCTGGGAAATGCTTTCTTT. This gives the protein CASSLDLGNAFF.

The J gene is TRBJ2-5, the V gene TRBV11-2, with TRBD2 matching over 10 bases. This CDR3 is built from 16 residues. Germline CDR1 and CDR2: SGHAT and FQNNGV. V lost 4 bases to trimming and J lost 5 bases; unmatched junction nucleotides: 10. This CDR3 is CASSSPASGRAETQYF. The CDR3 coding sequence is TGTGCCAGCAGCTCCCCCGCTAGCGGGAGAGCGGAGACCCAGTACTTC.

This chain uses TRBV11-3 with TRBJ1-3, with 8 nucleotides matching TRBD1. Germline V lookup: CDR1 SGHNT, CDR2 YENEEA. This CDR3 has 17 residues. Trimming took 6 bases from V and 1 from J; bases not matched to a gene: 11. In DNA form, the CDR3 reads TGTGCCAGCAGTTCAAGCCCGGGACAGGCTTCTGGAAACACCATATATTTT. Translated, it gives CASSSSPGQASGNTIYF.

The rearrangement joins TRBV5-6 to TRBJ2-5; 8 bases are shared with TRBD2. V gave up 2 bases and J gave up 1 base; unmatched junction bases: 1. This CDR3 contains 14 residues. Germline lookup yields CDR1 SGHDT and CDR2 YYEEEE. The CDR3 region has the DNA TGTGCCAGCAGCTTTACTAGCGGCCAAGAGACCCAGTACTTC. Translating gives CASSFTSGQETQYF. Complete variable domain (other parts from reference TRBV5-6 and TRBJ2-5): DAGVTQSPTHLIKTRGQQVTLRCSPKSGHDTVSWYQQALGQGPQFIFQYYEEEERQRGNFPDRFSGHQFPNYSSELNVNALLLGDSALYLCASSFTSGQETQYFGPGTRLLVL.